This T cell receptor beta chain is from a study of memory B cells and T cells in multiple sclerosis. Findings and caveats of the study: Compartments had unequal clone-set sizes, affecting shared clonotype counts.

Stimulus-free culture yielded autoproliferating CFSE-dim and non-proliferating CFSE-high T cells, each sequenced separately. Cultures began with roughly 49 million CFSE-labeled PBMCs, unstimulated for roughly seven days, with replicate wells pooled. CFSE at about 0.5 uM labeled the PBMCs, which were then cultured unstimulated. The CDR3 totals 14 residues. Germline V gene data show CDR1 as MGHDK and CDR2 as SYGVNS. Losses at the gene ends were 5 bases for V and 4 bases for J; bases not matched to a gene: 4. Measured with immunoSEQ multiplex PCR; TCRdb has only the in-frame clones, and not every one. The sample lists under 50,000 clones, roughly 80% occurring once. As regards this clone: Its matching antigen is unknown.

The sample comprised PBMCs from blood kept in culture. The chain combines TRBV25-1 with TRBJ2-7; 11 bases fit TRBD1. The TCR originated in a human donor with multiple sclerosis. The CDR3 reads CASSWTGGAYEQYF. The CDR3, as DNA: TGTGCCAGCAGTTGGACAGGGGGCGCGTACGAGCAGTACTTC.